This paragraph covers one T cell receptor beta chain sequence. Its antigen is not yet known. At one end the junction does not follow the germline gene, possibly because of a read error. The 39 donors, aged roughly 6 to 90 years, were systemically healthy Caucasian individuals from Russia. Roughly 9 milliliters of peripheral blood were drawn from each donor into EDTA-treated Vacutainer tubes. Ficoll-Paque density-gradient centrifugation was used to isolate PBMCs, with at least 6.5 million per sample. Trizol reagent was used to extract total RNA from PBMCs, with at least 5.5 micrograms per sample. For every donor, an aliquot of PBMCs went through flow cytometry to measure the percentages of naive CD45RAhigh/CD27high T cells. Via the germline V gene (reference sequence), CDR1 is DFQATT and CDR2 SNEGSKA. The CDR3 covers 15 residues, taking in both the cysteine and the phenylalanine. Only the CDR3 DNA stays, 45 bases, in frame from base 1.

To prepare the library, 5' RACE was applied. TCRdb lists the instrument as Illumina HiSeq 2500. A second PCR of roughly 7 to 11 cycles was performed with a sample-barcoded 5' primer and a J-beta primer mix. Each TCR beta cDNA molecule received a unique molecular identifier from a template-switch 5' adaptor carrying 12 random nucleotides. Each sample yielded at least 2.5 million CDR3-containing paired-end reads. First-strand cDNA was synthesized from all RNA with the Mint cDNA synthesis kit, primed by a TRBC-specific oligonucleotide. All cDNA was treated with uracil-DNA glycosylase and then went through a first 18-cycle PCR with the universal primers M1SS and BC2_uni_R. The paper's data handling went like this. For normalization, 1 million high-quality reads were randomly selected from each sample, with every read carrying a distinct molecular identifier. Instead of being binned into consensus sequences, reads with shared molecular identifiers were discarded. MiTCR, with a Q25 quality threshold and the strictest error-elimination algorithm, was used for CDR3 identification, clonotype clustering and error correction. A nonparametric unseen species model with Euler transformation was used to estimate lower-bound total TCR beta diversity. TCRdb redid the processing of the public reads, applying fastp at Q25 and MiXCR, and retained in-frame beta chains. When rows share a CDR3 protein, they turn into one entry using the most common DNA and genes. In this record, the V and J calls reflect TCRdb's handling and not the investigators' own analysis. Here the sample has about 1.8 million distinct CDR3 sequences; around half occur a single time. Roughly 2% of the sample is taken by the ten largest.

The record originates from a study of blood T cells in healthy people across ages (dated by TCRdb to about 2015). At the level of the whole study: Template switching captured roughly one uniquely barcoded TCR beta cDNA molecule per two T cells in model experiments. Two additional independent replicas of 1 million unique cDNA reads from the same blood draw were analyzed for two donors (one aged 18 to 30 and one aged 80 or older). To avoid experimental bias, donors of different ages were randomly spread across the sequencing lanes. The donors were divided into four age groups: young (average roughly 17 years), middle-aged (about 39), aged (about 56) and long-lived (more than 75). The study measured age-related changes in TCR beta repertoire diversity using deep sequencing normalized with unique cDNA molecular identifiers.

The study at large found these results: A strong correlation was found between observed TCR beta diversity and the percentage of naive T cells measured by flow cytometry. Compared with the aged group, more naive CD4+ T cells, fewer expanded clones and increased TCR diversity were shown by the long-lived group, suggesting age selection. As age increased, observed TCR beta diversity per million T cells dropped in a roughly linear way, and a significant reduction was already evident by age approximately 40. Because the CMV infection status of the donors was unknown, age-related changes in expanded clonotypes may potentially have been confounded. Since profiling was done on bulk unsorted PBMCs, naive and antigen-experienced compartments could not be conclusively compared. Estimates of total diversity based on one million sequenced T cells were considered lower bounds and underestimates.

The rearranged segments are TRBV20-1 and TRBJ2-3; TRBD2 is a possible D gene, resting on 6 matching bases. Material for sequencing was blood. The clonotype comes from a woman between 35 and 50 years old in good health. The nucleotides read TGCGGTGCTAGAGATCTCGGGACTAGCACAGATACGCAGTATTTT. Its translation reads: CGARDLGTSTDTQYF.